This entry lists 19 T cell receptor beta chains sequenced from one sample in a study of cytomegalovirus exposure and HLA in healthy donors. The PCR contained 60 Vbeta and 13 Jbeta primers. Using immunoSEQ multiplex PCR, the repertoire was profiled, and TCRdb retains in-frame clones only, with some absent. The sample contains approximately 150,000 clones, 75% to 90% of which appear only once. The material sequenced was PBMCs. The origin of the receptors is a man aged 50-60 years in good health and CMV-seropositive.

V and J are TRBV4-1 and TRBJ2-7; the D gene is possibly TRBD2 (6 bases). The CDR3 covers 17 residues. V was trimmed by 3 bases and J by 4 bases, leaving 22 bases between them. Germline CDR1 MGHRA, CDR2 YSYEKL. The CDR3 here is CASSHGVLWRGPYEQYF. CDR3 coding DNA: TGCGCCAGCAGCCACGGGGTGTTGTGGCGGGGCCCGTACGAGCAGTACTTC.

The chain links TRBV2 to TRBJ1-3; D may be TRBD1 (6 bases). Germline CDR1 SNHLY, CDR2 FYNNEI. Trimming removed 6 bases at V and 4 bases at J, with 10 bases between. The CDR3 runs to 13 residues. The CDR3 protein is CASRDDRGNTIYF. The CDR3 coding sequence is TGTGCCAGCAGAGACGACAGGGGAAACACCATATATTTT.

The genes are TRBV27 and TRBJ2-5; D gene ambiguous. Looked up from germline, CDR1 is MNHEY and CDR2 is SMNVEV (reference sequence). This CDR3 contains 13 residues. Trimming removed 5 bases at V and 4 bases at J, with 11 bases between. This CDR3 reads CASSPLYRETQYF. Here the CDR3 DNA reads TGTGCCAGCAGTCCTCTTTACAGAGAGACCCAGTACTTC.

The V and J genes are TRBV6-5 and TRBJ1-1; D is unresolved. Per germline, CDR1 MNHEY and CDR2 SVGAGI. The CDR3 has 13 residues. V was trimmed by 5 bases and J by 0 bases, leaving 7 bases between them. The CDR3 here is CASSRGMNTEAFF. CDR3 coding DNA: TGTGCCAGCAGTCGGGGAATGAACACTGAAGCTTTCTTT.

This clone has only a few counts. The chain uses TRBV28 and TRBJ1-5; 7 nucleotides agree with TRBD1. Germline V gene lookup returns CDR1 MDHEN and CDR2 SYDVKM. The CDR3 covers 14 residues. The ends lost 10 bases at V and 3 bases at J; junction bases unmatched: 9. The CDR3 bases are TGTGCCACCCATGGGGGACAGAACAATCAGCCCCAGCATTTT. It specifies CATHGGQNNQPQHF.

The gene calls are TRBV21-1 and TRBJ1-5. TRBV21-1 is reported as a pseudogene. The CDR3 is 16 residues long. CDR3 residues: CASSTTAREAYQPQHF. The CDR3 coding sequence is TGTGCCAGCAGCACAACAGCCAGGGAGGCTTATCAGCCCCAGCATTTT.

The J gene is TRBJ1-6, the V gene TRBV19; 7 nucleotides agree with TRBD1. Germline V gives CDR1 LNHDA, CDR2 SQIVND (reference sequence). V gave up 5 bases and J gave up 7 bases; unmatched junction bases: 14. The CDR3 runs to 17 residues. The CDR3 spells CASSLSTGTLENSPLHF. The CDR3 DNA reads as TGTGCCAGTAGTCTATCGACAGGGACGCTTGAGAATTCACCCCTCCACTTT.

The chain combines TRBV5-1 with TRBJ2-2, with 12 bases lining up with TRBD2. CDR3 size: 18 residues. V dropped 4 bases and J dropped 5; count of bases not matched to a gene: 12. Germline CDR1 is SGHRS and CDR2 is YFSETQ. The CDR3 is CASSPPTSGRPGTGELFF. In nucleotides, the CDR3 is TGCGCCAGCAGCCCGCCAACTAGCGGGAGGCCCGGGACCGGGGAGCTGTTTTTT.

The sample holds one count of this clone. The chain links TRBV28 to TRBJ2-3; 7 bases are a match to TRBD1. CDR1 is MDHEN and CDR2 is SYDVKM in the germline V gene. The CDR3 has 14 amino acids. V was clipped by 6 bases and J by 1 base; unmatched bases: 4. CDR3 sequence reads: CASRQTGRTDTQYF. CDR3 nucleotides: TGTGCCAGCAGGCAGACAGGGCGCACAGATACGCAGTATTTT. Variable domain in full (rest from reference TRBV28 and TRBJ2-3): DVKVTQSSRYLVKRTGEKVFLECVQDMDHENMFWYRQDPGLGLRLIYFSYDVKMKEKGDIPEGYSVSREKKERFSLILESASTNQTSMYLCASRQTGRTDTQYFGPGTRLTVL.

The J gene is TRBJ1-1, the V gene TRBV27, with TRBD1 identical over 8 bases. The CDR3 runs 12 residues. Germline V CDR1 and CDR2: MNHEY, SMNVEV (reference sequence). Germline trimming cut 5 bases from V and 8 bases from J; bases unmatched to any gene: 4. The CDR3 bases are TGTGCCAGCAGTCCTCGGACAGGGGAAGCTTTCTTT. Encoded protein: CASSPRTGEAFF.

The genes are TRBV5-1 and TRBJ2-7; the D gene is possibly TRBD2 (5 bases). V lost 4 bases, J lost 11 bases, and 16 bases lay in between. CDR3 length: 12 amino acids. Germline V CDR1 and CDR2: SGHRS, YFSETQ. CDR3 sequence: CASSLDTSGKYF. CDR3 DNA sequence: TGCGCCAGCAGCCTTGACACCTCGGGGAAGTACTTC.

The rearrangement joins TRBV6-6 to TRBJ1-1, with a tentative D call TRBD1 (6 bases). V lost 0 bases and J 0 bases, leaving 8 bases between the germline ends. CDR3 length: 15 amino acids. Germline values: CDR1 MNHNY, CDR2 SVGAGI (reference sequence). In DNA, the CDR3 is TGTGCCAGCAGTTACTCCGGACAGATGAACACTGAAGCTTTCTTT. This codes for CASSYSGQMNTEAFF.

V is TRBV30 and J is TRBJ2-5; TRBD2 might be the D (6 bases). The J call is in doubt because the DNA end fits TRBJ2-7 better. The CDR3 has 13 residues. The germline V gene has CDR1 GTSNPN and CDR2 SVGIG (reference sequence). Here the CDR3 DNA reads TGTGCCTGGAGTTATGGCGGGGTCCACGAGCAGTACTTC. It yields the protein CAWSYGGVHEQYF.

The J gene is TRBJ2-7, the V gene TRBV5-5; no clear D. This CDR3 is built from 12 residues. Trimming pared 1 base from V and 3 bases from J, leaving 5 bases between. Germline values: CDR1 SGHKS, CDR2 YYEKEE (reference sequence). In nucleotides, the CDR3 is TGTGCCAGCAGCTTGTTTAGCTACGAGCAGTACTTC. Its translation is CASSLFSYEQYF.

This clone was detected only once. The chain carries TRBV28 and TRBJ1-1; possible D gene TRBD1, 5 bases. Germline values: CDR1 MDHEN, CDR2 SYDVKM. This CDR3 contains 13 residues. V was cut by 11 bases and J by 4 bases, with 17 bases left in between. Written as DNA, the CDR3 is TGTGCCTTACCCAGGGCCTACGGCACTGAAGCTTTCTTT. Protein sequence: CALPRAYGTEAFF.

CDR3 residues: CASSVERGGYTF. Here the CDR3 DNA reads TGTGCCAGCAGCGTAGAACGAGGTGGCTACACCTTC. The chain links TRBV9 to TRBJ1-2; D uncertain. Trimming took 0 bases from V and 7 from J, leaving 7 bases between them. Germline assignment: CDR1 SGDLS and CDR2 YYNGEE. The CDR3 length is 12 residues.

The chain is built from TRBV18 and TRBJ2-7; no firm D call. The CDR3 runs to 17 residues. Germline V gene sequence: CDR1 KGHSH, CDR2 LQKENI. V was pared by 0 bases and J by 0 bases, with 15 bases between. This chain's CDR3 is CASSPPSGHTSSYEQYF. The CDR3 DNA reads as TGTGCCAGCTCACCACCTAGTGGGCATACAAGCTCCTACGAGCAGTACTTC.

This chain uses TRBV10-2 with TRBJ1-5, with TRBD1 identical over 9 bases. The CDR3 runs 14 residues. J gave up 2 bases and V 10 bases, and 6 bases lay outside the gene matches. Germline-derived CDR1 and CDR2 are WSHSY and SAAADI. The CDR3 sequence: CATRQGEGNQPQHF. In DNA form, the CDR3 reads TGCGCCACCAGACAGGGGGAGGGCAATCAGCCCCAGCATTTT.

The chain recombines TRBV7-2 with TRBJ2-7; TRBD1 matches at 9 bases. Germline V gives CDR1 SGHTA, CDR2 FQGNSA. Trimming cost V 3 bases and J 1 base; bases outside gene matches: 7. The CDR3 is made up of 16 amino acids. CDR3 amino acids: CASSFGTGSGSYEQYF. The CDR3 region has the DNA TGTGCCAGCAGCTTTGGGACAGGGAGTGGGTCCTACGAGCAGTACTTC.